One sample yielded the 21 T cell receptor beta chains listed below, sequenced in a study of blood T cells in healthy people across ages (dated by TCRdb to between 2014 and 2017). The method was 5' RACE. This sample was sequenced with an Illumina HiSeq 2500. A second about 7 to 11 cycle PCR used a sample-barcoded 5' primer and a J-beta primer mix. TCRdb took the public reads, trimmed them with fastp at Q25, ran MiXCR for clone calling and kept in-frame beta chains. Rows are unified per CDR3 protein, each entry keeping the most common DNA and genes. This sample comprises some 1.4 million distinct CDR3 sequences, approximately 42% of them detected only once. The top ten constitute around 8% of the sample. The sequencing sample was made of blood. These receptors were obtained from a woman aged 18-35 years in good health.

This clonotype was seen a few times. The J gene is TRBJ1-2, the V gene TRBV29-1; 9 nucleotides line up with TRBD1. Germline CDR1 is SQVTM and CDR2 is ANQGSEA. V dropped 5 bases and J dropped 8; count of bases not matched to a gene: 9. This CDR3 contains 13 residues. The DNA of the CDR3 is TGCAGCGTTTTGATCGGGGGACAGGGAGGCTACACCTTC. It yields the protein CSVLIGGQGGYTF. Supplemented by reference TRBV29-1 and TRBJ1-2, the full variable domain reads SAVISQKPSRDICQRGTSLTIQCQVDSQVTMMFWYRQQPGQSLTLIATANQGSEATYESGFVIDKFPISRPNLTFSTLTVSNMSPEDSSIYLCSVLIGGQGGYTFGSGTRLTVV.

This chain connects TRBV21-1 to TRBJ1-2; the DNA was not compared with TRBD1, the D call given in the table. TRBV21-1 is marked as a pseudogene. There are 14 residues in the CDR3. The DNA of the CDR3 is TGTGCCAGCAGCAAAGACCCAGGACGGTATGGCTACACCTTC. Protein sequence: CASSKDPGRYGYTF.

The CDR3 DNA follows: TGCAGTGCTAGATCGGACAGGTCGGGGGATACGCAGTATTTT. This encodes CSARSDRSGDTQYF. The chain uses TRBV20-1 and TRBJ2-3, with 7 bases aligning to TRBD1. The junction had 8 bases not matched to a gene; V was cut back by 2 bases and J by 6 bases. Germline V gives CDR1 DFQATT, CDR2 SNEGSKA (reference sequence). The CDR3 runs 14 residues.

The rearrangement links TRBV3-1 to TRBJ2-5, with D possibly being TRBD2 (5 bases). From germline, CDR1 is LGHDT and CDR2 YNNKEL (reference sequence). Trimming cost V 1 base and J 5 bases, with 14 bases left between them. CDR3 length equals 15 residues. The CDR3 reads CASSQAGGWEETQYF. CDR3 bases: TGTGCCAGCAGCCAAGCTGGCGGATGGGAGGAGACCCAGTACTTC.

This clonotype showed up just a few times. The chain has TRBV4-1 and TRBJ1-4, with TRBD1 as a possible D gene (6 bases). This CDR3 is built from 16 residues. Germline V gene lookup returns CDR1 MGHRA and CDR2 YSYEKL. V gave up 0 bases and J gave up 5 bases, with 13 bases separating them. CDR3 loop: CASSQEGGRVNEKLFF. The CDR3 DNA reads TGCGCCAGCAGCCAAGAGGGGGGCAGAGTCAATGAAAAACTGTTTTTT.

The chain employs TRBV15 and TRBJ2-5; D is undetermined. This CDR3 has 12 amino acids. The V gene lost 2 bases and the J gene lost 5 bases, with 6 bases spanning the gap. Germline V CDR1 and CDR2: LNHNV, YYDKDF (reference sequence). The CDR3 DNA reads as TGTGCCACCAGCAGATTAGTGGAGACCCAGTACTTC. Its protein product is CATSRLVETQYF.

Worth noting for this clonotype: A clone one base away is much larger, so this may be a read error. The chain couples TRBV11-2 to TRBJ2-1; D perhaps matches TRBD2 (5 bases). This CDR3 contains 17 residues. Trimming removed 5 bases from V and 0 bases from J, with 17 bases in between. Germline loops: CDR1 SGHAT, CDR2 FQNNGV. The CDR3 sequence is CASSPTVAGSSYNEQFF. In DNA form, the CDR3 reads TGTGCCAGCAGCCCGACCGTCGCTGGGAGCTCCTACAATGAGCAGTTCTTC.

This clonotype has only a few counts. The rearrangement links TRBV7-9 to TRBJ2-5; D might be TRBD2 (5 bases). The CDR3 contains 14 residues. The V gene lost 5 bases and the J gene lost 3 bases, with 13 bases spanning the gap. Germline V gene lookup returns CDR1 SEHNR and CDR2 FQNEAQ (reference sequence). The CDR3 DNA follows: TGTGCCAGCAGCCAAGTGAAGGGAGAAGAGACCCAGTACTTC. This sequence encodes CASSQVKGEETQYF. Using reference TRBV7-9 and TRBJ2-5 for the parts outside the CDR3, the full variable domain is DTGVSQNPRHKITKRGQNVTFRCDPISEHNRLYWYRQTLGQGPEFLTYFQNEAQLEKSRLLSDRFSAERPKGSFSTLEIQRTEQGDSAMYLCASSQVKGEETQYFGPGTRLLVL.

The V gene is TRBV29-1, the J gene TRBJ2-1; TRBD2 aligns across 8 bases. Germline CDR1 and CDR2: SQVTM and ANQGSEA. The length of the CDR3 is 16 residues. With 4 bases clipped from V and 0 bases from J, the junction kept 8 bases outside the gene matches. The CDR3 protein is CSVVLAGLSSYNEQFF. The CDR3 nucleotides are TGCAGCGTTGTCCTAGCGGGTCTTAGCTCCTACAATGAGCAGTTCTTC.

With respect to this clonotype: A much larger clone lies one base from this, so it may be a read error. This chain uses TRBV2 with TRBJ2-1, with 8 bases fitting TRBD2. Unmatched junction bases numbered 11, after V lost 11 bases and J lost 5 bases. Germline V gene data show CDR1 as SNHLY and CDR2 as FYNNEI. The length of the CDR3 is 14 residues. The CDR3 loop is CAGHLSGVDNEQFF. In nucleotides, the CDR3 is TGTGCCGGCCACCTTAGCGGGGTTGACAATGAGCAGTTCTTC.

This clonotype was seen only a few times. The chain is built from TRBV11-2 and TRBJ2-1; D call uncertain. The V and J ends lost 6 bases and 8 bases respectively, with 20 bases between them. The germline CDR1 and CDR2 sequences are SGHAT and FQNNGV. CDR3 length: 15 amino acids. CDR3 coding DNA: TGTGCCAGCAGTTCCCCCCTTTCATTAAGAGATGAGCAGTTCTTC. This codes for CASSSPLSLRDEQFF.

CDR3 protein: CASDSRGGQGDEKLFF. The DNA for the CDR3 is TGTGCCAGCGACTCAAGAGGGGGACAGGGGGATGAAAAACTGTTTTTT. The chain joins TRBV2 to TRBJ1-4; 11 bases are a match to TRBD1. Germline trimming cut 8 bases from V and 6 bases from J; bases unmatched to any gene: 11. The germline gives CDR1 SNHLY, CDR2 FYNNEI. The CDR3 spans 16 residues.

This chain uses TRBV4-1 with TRBJ1-1; no clear D gene. Germline V gene sequence: CDR1 MGHRA, CDR2 YSYEKL. The CDR3 runs 15 residues. The germline V and J ends were trimmed by 0 bases and 4 bases, with 12 bases remaining between them. The CDR3 DNA follows: TGCGCCAGCAGCCAAGATGGCAGGACCTTCACTGAAGCTTTCTTT. It yields the protein CASSQDGRTFTEAFF.

The chain combines TRBV29-1 with TRBJ2-1; 8 nucleotides align to TRBD1. CDR1 and CDR2 (germline): SQVTM, ANQGSEA. This CDR3 is 14 amino acids long. After removal of 3 bases from V and 5 bases from J, the junction contained 6 bases not matched to a gene. The CDR3 DNA sequence: TGCAGCGTTGAGGCGGACAGGGCCAACAATGAGCAGTTCTTC. Its translation is CSVEADRANNEQFF.

The J gene is TRBJ2-5, the V gene TRBV10-3; tentatively, D is TRBD1 (6 bases). V lost 10 bases and J lost 4, with 16 bases in between. The CDR3 totals 13 residues. Germline V gene lookup returns CDR1 ENHRY and CDR2 SYGVKD. For the CDR3, the DNA is TGTGCCACCTCTCTAACAGGGTCAGAGACCCAGTACTTC. It translates to CATSLTGSETQYF.

The chain couples TRBV12-3 or TRBV12-4 to TRBJ2-1, with TRBD2 matching over 10 bases. CDR3 size: 16 residues. V lost 0 bases, J lost 10 bases, and 9 bases stayed unmatched. The CDR3 region is CASSLALERGGGEQFF. CDR3 in DNA: TGTGCCAGCAGTTTAGCTTTGGAGCGGGGGGGCGGCGAGCAGTTCTTC.

V and J are TRBV4-3 and TRBJ1-4, with D perhaps matching TRBD1 (6 bases). The germline V and J ends were trimmed by 1 base and 3 bases, with 15 bases remaining between them. The CDR3 is made up of 17 amino acids. Germline V gene sequence: CDR1 LGHNA, CDR2 YSLEER. CDR3 protein: CASSQGSGGLSNEKLFF. In nucleotides, the CDR3 is TGCGCCAGCAGCCAAGGATCCGGGGGGCTATCTAATGAAAAACTGTTTTTT.

This clonotype was found a few times. The chain employs TRBV12-3 or TRBV12-4 and TRBJ2-5; D remains ambiguous. This CDR3 has 15 amino acids. The V gene lost 8 bases and the J gene lost 4 bases, with 20 bases spanning the gap. The CDR3 sequence is CASSVTTDPRETQYF. The CDR3 nucleotides read TGTGCCAGCTCAGTGACAACGGACCCCCGAGAGACCCAGTACTTC.

In regard to this clonotype: The junction departs from the called germline gene at one end, perhaps through a read error. The chain has TRBV12-3 or TRBV12-4 and TRBJ1-2; 10 nucleotides match TRBD1. CDR3 length: 13 amino acids. As DNA, the CDR3 is TGTACCAGCAGCCTAGGGACAGGGGATGGCTACACCTTC. Translating gives CTSSLGTGDGYTF.

The V gene is TRBV4-2, the J gene TRBJ2-5; 9 bases agree with TRBD2. The DNA end is a closer match to TRBJ2-7, so the J assignment may be wrong. The CDR3 has 17 residues. Germline assignment: CDR1 LGHNA and CDR2 YNFKEQ. The CDR3 region has the DNA TGTGCCAGCAGCCAAGATCTGGGAGCGGGAGGTTTCTACGAGCAGTACTTC. Protein sequence: CASSQDLGAGGFYEQYF.

The chain uses TRBV2 and TRBJ2-7; D is perhaps TRBD2 (5 bases). Germline V gene data show CDR1 as SNHLY and CDR2 as FYNNEI. This CDR3 comprises 14 residues. Trimming took 5 bases from V and 2 from J, leaving 13 bases between them. The CDR3 DNA is TGTGCCAGCAGTAGGGAGCGGAGTACCTACGAGCAGTACTTC. Translated, it gives CASSRERSTYEQYF.